The 4 T cell receptor beta chains in this list originate from one sample, sequenced in a study of T-cell reconstitution after alpha-beta-depleted transplantation in children. A library of TCRbeta sequences, prepared with unique molecular identifiers, was generated. TCRdb reprocessed the PCR reads via MiXCR and lists one record per CDR3 protein. Altogether around 580,000 distinct CDR3 sequences are present, roughly a quarter being singletons, with the ten largest covering 35% to 40%. Sample: PBMCs, taken before TCRalphabeta/CD19-depleted stem cell transplant. These receptors were taken from a boy under two years old with Wiskott-Aldrich syndrome, due to receive a stem cell transplant.

This clonotype has a handful of counts. This sequence joins TRBV3-1 and TRBJ2-1; 12 nucleotides agree with TRBD2. This CDR3 is built from 15 residues. Germline V gives CDR1 LGHDT, CDR2 YNNKEL (reference sequence). V lost 6 bases, J lost 8 bases, and 8 bases stayed unmatched. CDR3 sequence: CASRASGRAGDEQFF. The DNA for the CDR3 is TGTGCCAGCAGAGCTAGCGGGAGGGCCGGAGATGAGCAGTTCTTC.

This clonotype was observed a handful of times. V gene TRBV12-3 or TRBV12-4 combines with J gene TRBJ2-2; no firm D call. CDR3 length: 17 residues. V dropped 2 bases and J dropped 4 bases, with 17 bases sitting between them. Written as DNA, the CDR3 is TGTGCCAGCAGTTTAAGTTTACAAGGTTGGGGCACCGGGGAGCTGTTTTTT. Its protein is CASSLSLQGWGTGELFF.

As regards this clonotype: The junction does not match germline at one end; this may be a read error. The CDR3 coding sequence is TGTGCCTGCAGGGGACTAGCGGGAGAGAAGAAATCCTACAATGAGCAGTTCTTC. This codes for CACRGLAGEKKSYNEQFF. The rearrangement links TRBV3-1 to TRBJ2-1; 14 bases align to TRBD2. Germline CDR1 is LGHDT and CDR2 is YNNKEL (reference sequence). This CDR3 is 18 amino acids long.

This chain joins TRBV3-1 and TRBJ2-1, with 12 bases fitting TRBD2. CDR1 is LGHDT, CDR2 YNNKEL, per germline (reference sequence). The junction had 8 bases not matched to a gene; V was cut back by 3 bases and J by 5 bases. The CDR3 is 17 residues long. The CDR3, as DNA: TGTGCCAGCAGCCACCCCGGGACTAGCGGGCCTAACAATGAGCAGTTCTTC. Amino acids: CASSHPGTSGPNNEQFF.